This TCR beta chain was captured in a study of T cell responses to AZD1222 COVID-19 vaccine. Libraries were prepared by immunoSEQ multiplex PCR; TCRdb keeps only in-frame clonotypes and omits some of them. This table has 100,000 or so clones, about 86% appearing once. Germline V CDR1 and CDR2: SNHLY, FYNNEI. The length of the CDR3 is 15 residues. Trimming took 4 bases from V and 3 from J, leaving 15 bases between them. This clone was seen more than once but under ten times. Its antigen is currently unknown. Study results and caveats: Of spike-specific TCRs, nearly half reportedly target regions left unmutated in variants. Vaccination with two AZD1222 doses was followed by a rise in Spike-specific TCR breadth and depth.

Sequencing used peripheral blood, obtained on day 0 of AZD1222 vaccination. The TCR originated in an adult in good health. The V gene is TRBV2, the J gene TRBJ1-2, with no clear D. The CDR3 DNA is TGTGCCAGCAGTGCACGGCCAAGGGCGCACTATGGCTACACCTTC. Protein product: CASSARPRAHYGYTF. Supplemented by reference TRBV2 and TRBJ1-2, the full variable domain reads EPEVTQTPSHQVTQMGQEVILRCVPISNHLYFYWYRQILGQKVEFLVSFYNNEISEKSEIFDDQFSVERPDGSNFTLKIRSTKLEDSAMYFCASSARPRAHYGYTFGSGTRLTVV.